A single sample is the source of the 11 T cell receptor beta chains below, sequenced in a study of Ad26.COV2.S vaccination and SARS-CoV-2 variants. Repertoires were generated with immunoSEQ multiplex PCR, while TCRdb's copy carries only in-frame clones and drops some. The sample records roughly 400,000 clones, 90% being singletons. Treatment noted: over 15 received Ad26.COV2.S at low or high dose, single or two shots; about 5 received placebo; per-sample allocation not given. Sample collection was performed on day 63 after the first vaccine or placebo injection. The sequenced sample was peripheral blood, obtained in a trial of Ad26.COV2.S vaccine versus placebo. These receptors originate from a person between 18 and 65 years old who received the Ad26.COV2.S COVID-19 vaccine or a placebo.

The chain joins TRBV2 to TRBJ1-5; possibly TRBD1 for D (6 bases). Germline lookup yields CDR1 SNHLY and CDR2 FYNNEI. The V and J ends lost 2 bases and 4 bases respectively, with 9 bases between them. The CDR3 contains 14 residues. CDR3 region: CASSEPQGNQPQHF. The DNA of the CDR3 is TGTGCCAGCAGTGAACCACAGGGTAATCAGCCCCAGCATTTT.

On this clone: Compared with germline, one end of the junction differs, possibly owing to a read error. This chain uses TRBV7-2 with TRBJ2-1; D may be TRBD2 (6 bases). This CDR3 contains 11 residues. CDR1 and CDR2 (germline): SGHTA, FQGNSA. The DNA of the CDR3 is TGTGCCAGCAGCGTAGCGGATGAGCAGTTCTTC. It codes for CASSVADEQFF.

The CDR3 loop is CAISRDHPGTQYF. The CDR3 coding sequence is TGTGCCATCAGCAGGGACCACCCCGGTACGCAGTATTTT. The chain links TRBV10-3 to TRBJ2-3; TRBD1 or TRBD2 may be the D gene (5 bases each). V lost 6 bases and J 8 bases, leaving 15 bases between the germline ends. The length of the CDR3 is 13 residues. Germline loops: CDR1 ENHRY, CDR2 SYGVKD.

This clone has just a few counts. The rearrangement joins TRBV11-2 to TRBJ1-6; maybe TRBD1 (5 bases). The CDR3 extends over 14 amino acids. The ends were cut back, 1 base at V and 11 bases at J, with 12 bases in the middle. Germline V gene sequence: CDR1 SGHAT, CDR2 FQNNGV. As DNA, the CDR3 is TGTGCCAGCAGCTTAGGAGGGGTCGGGGCACCCCTCCACTTT. Translation gives CASSLGGVGAPLHF.

The rearrangement links TRBV5-1 to TRBJ2-7; 13 nucleotides match TRBD2. This CDR3 contains 17 residues. CDR1 is SGHRS, CDR2 YFSETQ, per germline. The J segment lost 3 bases and the V segment lost 0 bases, leaving 6 bases of the junction unmatched. This CDR3 is CASSLGTSGRGFYEQYF. CDR3 DNA sequence: TGCGCCAGCAGCTTGGGTACTAGCGGGAGGGGTTTCTACGAGCAGTACTTC.

The chain carries TRBV5-4 and TRBJ1-3; the D is unclear. V was cut by 4 bases and J by 0 bases, with 11 bases left in between. CDR1 is SGHNT, CDR2 YYREEE, per germline (reference sequence). The CDR3 runs 15 residues. CDR3 DNA sequence: TGTGCCAGCAGCGCGGACGGCGGCTCTGGAAACACCATATATTTT. As protein: CASSADGGSGNTIYF.

The chain links TRBV27 to TRBJ2-1; 9 bases are shared with TRBD2. CDR1 is MNHEY and CDR2 is SMNVEV in the germline V gene (reference sequence). The CDR3 has 18 residues. V was pared by 5 bases and J by 6 bases, with 17 bases of the junction left unmatched. The CDR3 DNA reads TGTGCCAGCAGTCCCCCGCTAGCGGGAACTCTACAATTCAATGAGCAGTTCTTC. Amino acid sequence: CASSPPLAGTLQFNEQFF.

The V and J genes are TRBV9 and TRBJ2-5, with D possibly TRBD2 on 6 matching bases. Germline CDR1 is SGDLS and CDR2 is YYNGEE. The ends were cut back, 0 bases at V and 3 bases at J, with 12 bases in the middle. The CDR3 runs 15 residues. The DNA for the CDR3 is TGTGCCAGCAGCGTAGAAGGTCTAGCGAAAGAGACCCAGTACTTC. Translating gives CASSVEGLAKETQYF.

The chain uses TRBV6-2 or TRBV6-3 and TRBJ2-1, with D perhaps matching TRBD2 (5 bases). Trimming cost V 4 bases and J 8 bases, with 9 bases left between them. The CDR3 runs 12 residues. Germline V gene sequence: CDR1 MNHEY, CDR2 SVGEGT. CDR3 loop: CASSLRVDEQFF. Written as DNA, the CDR3 is TGTGCCAGCAGTTTGCGGGTAGATGAGCAGTTCTTC.

The V and J genes are TRBV7-9 and TRBJ2-7; TRBD1 aligns across 12 bases. J lost 6 bases, V lost 5 bases, and 8 bases had no gene match. There are 15 residues in the CDR3. Germline V gene data show CDR1 as SEHNR and CDR2 as FQNEAQ (reference sequence). The CDR3 coding sequence is TGTGCCAGCAGCCGACCGGGACAGGGGGCTATCGAGCAGTACTTC. It specifies CASSRPGQGAIEQYF.

This chain uses TRBV7-3 with TRBJ2-7, with D uncertain. Trimming took off 0 bases at V and 3 bases at J, with 12 bases between the two ends. Germline CDR1 and CDR2: SGHTA and FQGTGA. The CDR3 loop spans 15 amino acids. In DNA, the CDR3 is TGTGCCAGCAGCTTAACGCTCCCGGTAGTCTACGAGCAGTACTTC. Residues: CASSLTLPVVYEQYF.